These 4 T cell receptor beta chains were sequenced from one sample in a study of cytomegalovirus exposure and HLA in healthy donors (dated by TCRdb to the late 2010s). The library relied on the immunoSEQ multiplex PCR assay. TCRdb holds this immuneACCESS table with in-frame rearrangements only. Some clones are missing; in checked studies, unresolved V genes explain under half, and the rest has no known cause. Across this sample there are around 60,000 clones, with 85% to 95% seen only once. Of the sample, approximately 5.4% is held by the ten largest clones. Material: PBMCs. The receptors stem from a woman aged 18-29 years in good health and CMV-seropositive.

The J gene is TRBJ1-4, the V gene TRBV10-1, with D perhaps TRBD1 (6 bases). This CDR3 region has 14 residues. V was clipped by 6 bases and J by 5 bases, with 13 bases between them. Germline V gene lookup returns CDR1 WNHNN and CDR2 SYGVQD (reference sequence). This CDR3 reads CASRGQSGNEKLFF. CDR3 nucleotides: TGCGCCAGCAGAGGACAGTCGGGCAATGAAAAACTGTTTTTT.

The chain employs TRBV6-5 and TRBJ1-5; the D gene is possibly TRBD1 (5 bases). V was shortened by 0 bases and J by 7 bases, with 13 bases between the two germline ends. The germline CDR1 and CDR2 sequences are MNHEY and SVGAGI. The CDR3 extends over 15 amino acids. Written as DNA, the CDR3 is TGTGCCAGCAGTTACTCGAACCAGGGTGGCCAGCCCCAGCATTTT. Translated, it gives CASSYSNQGGQPQHF.

This chain connects TRBV11-2 to TRBJ1-2; tentative D call: TRBD1 (6 bases). Per the germline V gene, CDR1 is SGHAT and CDR2 is FQNNGV. V lost 0 bases and J 5 bases, leaving 16 bases between the germline ends. This CDR3 spans 16 amino acids. The CDR3 coding sequence is TGTGCCAGCAGCTTAGAGGGGGCCGGCCTACGGTATGGCTACACCTTC. It is translated as CASSLEGAGLRYGYTF.

The genes are TRBV27 and TRBJ2-7, with TRBD2 as a possible D gene (6 bases). Trimming shortened V by 2 bases and J by 5 bases, and 13 bases separated the two germline ends. The CDR3 consists of 14 residues. Germline values: CDR1 MNHEY, CDR2 SMNVEV (reference sequence). CDR3 sequence: CASSLGGRPHEQYF. CDR3 in DNA: TGTGCCAGCAGTTTAGGGGGGAGGCCTCACGAGCAGTACTTC.